A single sample is the source of the 13 T cell receptor beta chains below, sequenced in a study of blood T cell repertoires in COVID-19 (dated by TCRdb to 2020 to 2021). The library came from the immunoSEQ multiplex PCR assay. TCRdb's version of the immuneACCESS table is confined to in-frame rearrangements and falls short of the full clone set. An unresolved V gene accounts for under half of the shortfall where checked; the remainder is of unknown origin. The sample records around 150,000 clones, around 87% of which are singletons. The ten largest clones add up to more than 6.5% of the sample. Specimen: PBMCs or T cells enriched from blood (not recorded which). These receptors all come from a woman aged 45-65 years who had recovered from COVID-19.

This clone occurred once. The chain carries TRBV12-5 and TRBJ1-3; 9 nucleotides match TRBD1. V was pared by 6 bases and J by 4 bases, with 7 bases of the junction left unmatched. Germline V gene data show CDR1 as LGHNT and CDR2 as FRNRAP. The CDR3 is 15 amino acids. DNA for the CDR3: TGTGCTAGTGGACAGGGGGCCTCCCAAGGAAACACCATATATTTT. It translates to CASGQGASQGNTIYF.

The chain uses TRBV5-6 and TRBJ1-2; D might be TRBD1 (5 bases). This CDR3 comprises 13 residues. Germline CDR1 and CDR2: SGHDT and YYEEEE. V lost 5 bases and J 2 bases, leaving 10 bases between the germline ends. CDR3 DNA: TGTGCCAGCAGGAAGCAGGGCAACTATGGCTACACCTTC. Its translation: CASRKQGNYGYTF. The variable domain in full, completed from reference TRBV5-6 and TRBJ1-2, reads DAGVTQSPTHLIKTRGQQVTLRCSPKSGHDTVSWYQQALGQGPQFIFQYYEEEERQRGNFPDRFSGHQFPNYSSELNVNALLLGDSALYLCASRKQGNYGYTFGSGTRLTVV.

V and J are TRBV5-4 and TRBJ1-2; D is possibly TRBD1 (5 bases). V lost 4 bases and J lost 4, with 14 bases in between. Germline V lookup: CDR1 SGHNT, CDR2 YYREEE (reference sequence). There are 14 residues in the CDR3. CDR3: CASSGGLIGYGYTF. CDR3 sequence (DNA): TGTGCCAGCAGCGGGGGACTCATCGGCTATGGCTACACCTTC.

The J gene is TRBJ2-7, the V gene TRBV4-3; 12 bases are shared with TRBD1. Trimming took 4 bases from V and 0 from J; bases not matched to a gene: 1. Germline-derived CDR1 and CDR2 are LGHNA and YSLEER. CDR3 length: 15 residues. The CDR3 DNA is TGCGCCAGCAGCCGGGGACAGGGGGCCTCCTACGAGCAGTACTTC. Amino acids: CASSRGQGASYEQYF.

This sequence joins TRBV7-9 and TRBJ1-4; D is unresolved. V dropped 5 bases and J dropped 8 bases, with 21 bases sitting between them. Germline CDR1 SEHNR, CDR2 FQNEAQ (reference sequence). This CDR3 is built from 16 residues. CDR3 amino acids: CASSPPGRGGAEKLFF. DNA for the CDR3: TGTGCCAGCAGCCCGCCGGGTCGGGGAGGTGCGGAAAAACTGTTTTTT.

This clone appeared once. This chain joins TRBV15 and TRBJ2-7; TRBD1 matches 8 bases. With V trimmed by 6 bases and J by 6 bases, 13 bases remained unmatched. CDR3 length: 15 residues. Germline CDR1 is LNHNV and CDR2 is YYDKDF (reference sequence). The DNA of the CDR3 is TGTGCCACCAGTCCAAGGACAGGGAAGTGGAGCGAGCAGTACTTC. This sequence encodes CATSPRTGKWSEQYF. Combining the CDR3 with reference TRBV15 and TRBJ2-7 gives the whole variable domain DAMVIQNPRYQVTQFGKPVTLSCSQTLNHNVMYWYQQKSSQAPKLLFHYYDKDFNNEADTPDNFQSRRPNTSFCFLDIRSPGLGDTAMYLCATSPRTGKWSEQYFGPGTRLTVT.

The rearrangement uses TRBV14 and TRBJ2-2; TRBD2 agrees at 8 bases. This CDR3 contains 17 residues. After removal of 5 bases from V and 2 bases from J, the junction contained 10 bases not matched to a gene. From germline, CDR1 is SGHDN and CDR2 FVKESK. The CDR3 DNA reads TGTGCCAGCAGCAAATATTTAGCGGGGCCCAACACCGGGGAGCTGTTTTTT. It translates to CASSKYLAGPNTGELFF.

The chain has TRBV4-3 and TRBJ1-2, with 10 bases fitting TRBD1. Trimming at V came to 5 bases and at J to 7 bases, leaving 7 bases not matched to a gene. Germline CDR1 is LGHNA and CDR2 is YSLEER. The CDR3 is 14 amino acids. Written as DNA, the CDR3 is TGCGCCAGCAGCTCGACAGGGGGCGCGGGTGGCTACACCTTC. Amino acid sequence: CASSSTGGAGGYTF.

V gene TRBV2 combines with J gene TRBJ1-2, with TRBD1 as a possible D gene (5 bases). The CDR3 has 15 residues. The germline CDR1 and CDR2 sequences are SNHLY and FYNNEI. V was cut by 6 bases and J by 1 base, with 15 bases left in between. The CDR3 sequence: CASSPFLTDNYGYTF. CDR3 DNA: TGTGCCAGCAGCCCTTTTCTGACAGATAACTATGGCTACACCTTC.

J is TRBJ1-2 and V is TRBV13; the match to TRBD1 covers 8 bases. The CDR3 has 17 amino acids. CDR1 PRHDT and CDR2 FYEKMQ come from the germline V gene (reference sequence). The V gene end was trimmed by 3 bases and the J gene end by 0 bases; junction bases not matched to a gene: 9. CDR3 sequence (DNA): TGTGCCAGCAGCTTTTGGGGACAGGCAAAAGCTAACTATGGCTACACCTTC. Translated, it gives CASSFWGQAKANYGYTF.

The chain employs TRBV4-3 and TRBJ1-4; D is undetermined. CDR1 and CDR2 (germline): LGHNA, YSLEER. V was cut by 0 bases and J by 4 bases, with 6 bases left in between. CDR3 length: 14 residues. Here the CDR3 DNA reads TGCGCCAGCAGCCAAGATATCGGTAATGAAAAACTGTTTTTT. Translation: CASSQDIGNEKLFF.

V and J are TRBV7-2 and TRBJ2-1; 10 bases map to TRBD2. This CDR3 region has 14 residues. Germline V lookup: CDR1 SGHTA, CDR2 FQGNSA. V lost 5 bases, J lost 8 bases, and 6 bases stayed unmatched. The CDR3 region has the DNA TGTGCCAGCAGCCCAGCGGGGGGGCTAGATGAGCAGTTCTTC. Protein product: CASSPAGGLDEQFF.

This clone was seen just once. The chain has TRBV9 and TRBJ2-1; perhaps TRBD1 as D (5 bases). V lost 0 bases and J lost 8, with 12 bases in between. Germline V gene lookup returns CDR1 SGDLS and CDR2 YYNGEE. The CDR3 loop spans 14 amino acids. For the CDR3, the DNA is TGTGCCAGCAGCGTAGGAGGACAACCTGATGAGCAGTTCTTC. Translated, it gives CASSVGGQPDEQFF.